This T cell receptor beta chain was recorded in a study of post-analysis software for immune sequencing data. The wider study: Relapsing-remitting, secondary progressive and progressive-relapsing multiple sclerosis courses were included.

General study points: Five TRBV segments were more frequent in patients than controls; TRBV5-6, TRBV5-1 and TRBV20-1 belonged to this group. Relative to controls, patients with multiple sclerosis showed significantly lower normalized Chao1 diversity.

This CDR3 spans 13 amino acids. CDR1 is MNHEY, CDR2 SVGAGI, per germline. cDNA libraries of TCR beta carried unique molecular identifiers. When roughly 0.85 to 11 million T cells were used, they gave roughly 490,000 cDNA molecules. TCRdb itself ran the PCR reads through MiXCR, one entry per CDR3 protein. The sample lists about 560,000 distinct CDR3 sequences; 44% were seen once. This clonotype turned up a few times. Its antigen is unknown. The rearrangement joins TRBV6-5 to TRBJ2-4; no clear D. The DNA end is more similar to TRBJ2-7, so the J call may be wrong. Sequencing was carried out using blood. This TCR was sampled from a girl aged 5 to 17 with multiple sclerosis. The CDR3 is CASSYSNGNEQYF. As DNA, the CDR3 is TGTGCCAGCAGTTACTCTAACGGAAACGAGCAGTACTTC.